The subject of this entry is one T cell receptor beta chain. The antigen is undetermined. PCR involved 60 Vbeta and 13 Jbeta primers. Produced via immunoSEQ multiplex PCR; TCRdb's table is partial and in-frame only. Of roughly 98,000 clones in the sample, about 81% were seen once. Trimming cost V 4 bases and J 4 bases, with 15 bases left between them. The CDR3 consists of 15 residues. From germline, CDR1 is MNHNY and CDR2 SVGAGI (reference sequence). This entry is derived from a study of cytomegalovirus exposure and HLA in healthy donors. While unrecorded immune exposures were likely, the donors were nominally healthy when sampled. Notes on the study in general: The authors excluded some V segments, including TRBV6-2 and TRBV6-3, as indistinguishable.

The clonotype was recovered from a man younger than 30 in good health and CMV-seropositive. The sample was PBMCs. J is TRBJ2-3 and V is TRBV6-6, with D uncertain. This CDR3 reads CASSSLFRSADTQYF. The CDR3 DNA sequence: TGTGCCAGCAGTTCCCTTTTTAGATCGGCAGATACGCAGTATTTT.